The 10 T cell receptor beta chains presented below share a single source sample, sequenced in a study of T cell responses to AZD1222 COVID-19 vaccine. Libraries were prepared by immunoSEQ multiplex PCR; TCRdb keeps only in-frame clonotypes and omits some of them. The repertoire consists of fewer than 200,000 clones, with approximately 92% occurring once and the leading ten covering 10%. The sequences come from peripheral blood, collected on day 0 of AZD1222 vaccination. These receptors were obtained from an adult in good health.

The V call is TRBV7-8, the J call TRBJ2-7, with D possibly being TRBD2 (5 bases). This CDR3 has 14 amino acids. Trimming pared 3 bases from V and 5 bases from J, leaving 14 bases between. Germline lookup yields CDR1 SGHVS and CDR2 FQNEAQ. The CDR3 reads CASSLGWGANEQYF. The CDR3 coding sequence is TGTGCCAGCAGCTTGGGGTGGGGAGCGAACGAGCAGTACTTC.

This sequence joins TRBV19 and TRBJ2-7; 7 nucleotides match TRBD2. Per germline, CDR1 LNHDA and CDR2 SQIVND (reference sequence). This CDR3 comprises 12 residues. V gave up 4 bases and J gave up 4 bases; unmatched junction bases: 1. The CDR3 spells CASSSGSYEQYF. As DNA, the CDR3 is TGTGCCAGTAGTAGCGGGAGTTACGAGCAGTACTTC. Full variable domain (rest looked up from reference TRBV19 and TRBJ2-7): DGGITQSPKYLFRKEGQNVTLSCEQNLNHDAMYWYRQDPGQGLRLIYYSQIVNDFQKGDIAEGYSVSREKKESFPLTVTSAQKNPTAFYLCASSSGSYEQYFGPGTRLTVT.

The chain carries TRBV9 and TRBJ1-4; D remains unclear. The CDR3 has 15 residues. CDR1 is SGDLS, CDR2 YYNGEE, per germline. The V end lost 4 bases, the J end lost 5 bases, and 15 bases lay between the germline ends. The CDR3 region is CASSIGSQRNEKLFF. The CDR3 DNA is TGTGCCAGCAGCATCGGGAGCCAAAGAAATGAAAAACTGTTTTTT.

The chain is built from TRBV5-6 and TRBJ1-5; 7 bases map to TRBD1. The CDR3 extends over 15 amino acids. Germline V gene sequence: CDR1 SGHDT, CDR2 YYEEEE. V lost 3 bases, J lost 3 bases, and 6 bases stayed unmatched. The CDR3 region is CASSSFDRDNQPQHF. CDR3 DNA: TGTGCCAGCAGCTCCTTTGACAGGGACAATCAGCCCCAGCATTTT.

The chain joins TRBV2 to TRBJ1-1; 8 bases agree with TRBD1. This CDR3 is 12 amino acids long. V lost 6 bases, J lost 11 bases, and 8 bases stayed unmatched. The germline gives CDR1 SNHLY, CDR2 FYNNEI. CDR3 sequence: CASRGGQGRAFF. The CDR3 nucleotides are TGTGCCAGCAGGGGTGGACAGGGTCGGGCTTTCTTT.

V gene TRBV2 combines with J gene TRBJ2-1, with 13 bases fitting TRBD2. CDR3 size: 20 residues. The J segment lost 4 bases and the V segment lost 5 bases, leaving 17 bases of the junction unmatched. CDR1 and CDR2 from the germline V gene are SNHLY and FYNNEI. The CDR3, as DNA: TGTGCCAGCAGTCTCCGACTAGCGGGGGGCCACCGTAGAGGGTACAATGAGCAGTTCTTC. Amino acids: CASSLRLAGGHRRGYNEQFF.

The CDR3 DNA is TGTGCCAGCAGTTCCGCTACTGCAACTAATGAAAAACTGTTTTTT. This gives the protein CASSSATATNEKLFF. The J gene is TRBJ1-4, the V gene TRBV27; no firm D call. Per the germline V gene, CDR1 is MNHEY and CDR2 is SMNVEV (reference sequence). Trimming cost V 4 bases and J 0 bases, with 9 bases left between them. CDR3 size: 15 residues.

This clone was counted a few times. The gene calls are TRBV10-3 and TRBJ1-1; D gene unclear. The CDR3 runs 13 residues. The V end was cut by 6 bases, the J end by 4 bases, with 12 bases between. The germline CDR1 and CDR2 sequences are ENHRY and SYGVKD. CDR3 bases: TGTGCCATCAGGTCACCTGGGTCCACTGAAGCTTTCTTT. Translated: CAIRSPGSTEAFF.

The chain has TRBV10-3 and TRBJ1-1; the D gene is possibly TRBD1 (5 bases). The germline V and J ends were trimmed by 2 bases and 1 base, with 17 bases remaining between them. Looked up from germline, CDR1 is ENHRY and CDR2 is SYGVKD. The CDR3 is made up of 17 amino acids. The CDR3 region has the DNA TGTGCCATCAGTGAGCCCAGGACGGGGGGGGAGAACACTGAAGCTTTCTTT. This gives the protein CAISEPRTGGENTEAFF.

This sequence joins TRBV5-1 and TRBJ1-2; 10 bases are a match to TRBD1. This CDR3 has 15 residues. Trimming removed 4 bases from V and 8 bases from J; junction bases left unmatched: 11. Germline V gives CDR1 SGHRS, CDR2 YFSETQ. The CDR3 region is CASSQPPGTGDGYTF. The CDR3 DNA sequence: TGCGCCAGCAGCCAACCCCCCGGGACAGGGGACGGCTACACCTTC. The whole variable domain, remainder taken from reference TRBV5-1 and TRBJ1-2, is KAGVTQTPRYLIKTRGQQVTLSCSPISGHRSVSWYQQTPGQGLQFLFEYFSETQRNKGNFPGRFSGRQFSNSRSEMNVSTLELGDSALYLCASSQPPGTGDGYTFGSGTRLTVV.